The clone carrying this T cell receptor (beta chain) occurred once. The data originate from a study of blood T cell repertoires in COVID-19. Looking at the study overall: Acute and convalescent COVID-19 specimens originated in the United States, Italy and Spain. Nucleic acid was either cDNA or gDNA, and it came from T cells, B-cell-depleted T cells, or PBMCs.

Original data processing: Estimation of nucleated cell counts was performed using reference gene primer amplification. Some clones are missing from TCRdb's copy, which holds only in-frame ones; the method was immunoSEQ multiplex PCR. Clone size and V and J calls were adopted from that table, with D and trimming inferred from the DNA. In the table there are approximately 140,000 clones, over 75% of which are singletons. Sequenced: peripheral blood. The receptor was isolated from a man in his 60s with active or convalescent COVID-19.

Written as DNA, the CDR3 is TGTGCCAGCAGGGAGAGGGACGAGCAGTACTTC. Amino acids: CASRERDEQYF. This chain joins TRBV6-5 and TRBJ2-7, with TRBD2 as a possible D gene (5 bases). The V gene lost 6 bases and the J gene lost 5 bases, with 8 bases spanning the gap. Germline values: CDR1 MNHEY, CDR2 SVGAGI. The CDR3 covers 11 residues.